One and the same sample provided the 17 T cell receptor beta chains below, sequenced in a study of shared T cell receptors in the human thymus. Method: immunoSEQ multiplex PCR; TCRdb's copy keeps in-frame clones and lacks some. The sample lists roughly 700,000 clones, approximately 90% occurring once. These data were also filed under a second study, of human thymus T cells.

The sample taken for sequencing was thymocytes. The receptor set was obtained from a boy in the first two years of life with a congenital heart defect.

CDR3 nucleotides: TGTGCCAGCAGCCCCGGACTAGCGGGAGGGCCTCGAGAGCAGTACTTC. Protein: CASSPGLAGGPREQYF. V and J are TRBV28 and TRBJ2-7, with 15 bases that match TRBD2. In germline, CDR1 is MDHEN, CDR2 SYDVKM. The V and J ends lost 6 bases and 7 bases, in that order; junction bases with no gene match: 10. CDR3 length: 16 residues.

This clone has just one count. CDR3 DNA sequence: TGTGCCAGCAGCTCCCCAGAGCGGCGGAACGAACAGCCCTACGAGCAGTACTTC. Translated: CASSSPERRNEQPYEQYF. The V gene is TRBV7-2, the J gene TRBJ2-7, with a possible D match to TRBD2 (5 bases). The CDR3 loop spans 18 amino acids. The V end was cut by 4 bases, the J end by 2 bases, with 24 bases between. Germline values: CDR1 SGHTA, CDR2 FQGNSA.

The genes are TRBV15 and TRBJ2-5, with TRBD1 as a possible D gene (6 bases). Trimming shortened V by 3 bases and J by 5 bases, and 10 bases separated the two germline ends. This CDR3 region has 13 residues. Germline V CDR1 and CDR2: LNHNV, YYDKDF (reference sequence). CDR3 loop: CATSRGAWETQYF. The CDR3 nucleotides read TGTGCCACCAGCAGGGGGGCCTGGGAGACCCAGTACTTC.

V usage is TRBV7-2 and J usage is TRBJ2-1; TRBD2 matches at 8 bases. The germline CDR1 and CDR2 sequences are SGHTA and FQGNSA. The CDR3 totals 15 residues. J was trimmed by 8 bases and V by 5 bases; bases with no gene match: 11. CDR3 DNA sequence: TGTGCCAGCAGCCGTTTCCCGGGAGGGCCCCATGAGCAGTTCTTC. It is translated as CASSRFPGGPHEQFF.

V and J are TRBV30 and TRBJ2-6; maybe TRBD1 (6 bases). The germline V gene has CDR1 GTSNPN and CDR2 SVGIG (reference sequence). Between the trimmed V and J ends, which lost 3 bases and 4 bases, there was a span of 7 bases. This CDR3 is built from 13 residues. The CDR3 DNA sequence: TGTGCCTGGAGAGGGACAGGGGCCAACGTCCTGACTTTC. Translated: CAWRGTGANVLTF.

The chain couples TRBV27 to TRBJ2-2, with 15 bases lining up with TRBD2. The CDR3 has 18 residues. Unmatched junction bases numbered 6, after V lost 6 bases and J lost 1 base. Germline CDR1 reads MNHEY; CDR2 reads SMNVEV (reference sequence). The CDR3 DNA follows: TGTGCCAGCAGCCTTGGACTAGCGGGAGGGAAGAACACCGGGGAGCTGTTTTTT. Protein: CASSLGLAGGKNTGELFF.

The chain links TRBV11-2 to TRBJ2-7; TRBD2 agrees at 7 bases. The CDR3 runs 15 residues. The germline gives CDR1 SGHAT, CDR2 FQNNGV. V shed 7 bases, J shed 3 bases, and the junction held 12 bases outside the gene matches. CDR3 DNA sequence: TGTGCCAGCACCACGCCTGGGGGGGATGGCTACGAGCAGTACTTC. This codes for CASTTPGGDGYEQYF.

V is TRBV5-6 and J is TRBJ2-7; weak D call: TRBD2 (6 bases). CDR1 and CDR2 from the germline V gene are SGHDT and YYEEEE. The CDR3 sequence is 14 residues long. V lost 5 bases and J lost 4, with 16 bases in between. The CDR3 region has the DNA TGTGCCAGCAGTTCCGCGGGGAGGATGTACGAGCAGTACTTC. This gives the protein CASSSAGRMYEQYF. Full variable domain (outside the CDR3, taken from reference TRBV5-6 and TRBJ2-7): DAGVTQSPTHLIKTRGQQVTLRCSPKSGHDTVSWYQQALGQGPQFIFQYYEEEERQRGNFPDRFSGHQFPNYSSELNVNALLLGDSALYLCASSSAGRMYEQYFGPGTRLTVT.

The chain joins TRBV18 to TRBJ2-3; 8 bases match TRBD2. Per germline, CDR1 KGHSH and CDR2 LQKENI. The CDR3 spans 15 residues. V shed 3 bases and J 5 bases; nucleotides not matched to a gene: 7. CDR3 DNA sequence: TGTGCCAGCTCACCCCCGGGACTAGTGGGAGATACGCAGTATTTT. It encodes CASSPPGLVGDTQYF.

The rearrangement links TRBV4-3 to TRBJ2-6; TRBD1 might be the D (5 bases). The CDR3 contains 19 residues. Per the germline V gene, CDR1 is LGHNA and CDR2 is YSLEER. Deletions cut 0 bases from V and 0 bases from J, with 15 bases between. The CDR3 coding sequence is TGCGCCAGCAGCCAAGATGGGGCACCACGAAACTCTGGGGCCAACGTCCTGACTTTC. Protein: CASSQDGAPRNSGANVLTF.

The CDR3 sequence: CASSTQDKPSSYEQYF. The CDR3 bases are TGTGCCAGCAGCACTCAAGACAAACCGAGCTCCTACGAGCAGTACTTC. V gene TRBV11-2 combines with J gene TRBJ2-7; D gene uncertain. The CDR3 has 16 residues. The ends were cut back, 5 bases at V and 0 bases at J, with 17 bases in the middle. The germline V gene encodes CDR1 SGHAT and CDR2 FQNNGV.

This clone appeared a single time. The J gene is TRBJ2-7, the V gene TRBV29-1; the match to TRBD2 covers 14 bases. CDR3 length: 16 residues. V gave up 8 bases and J gave up 2 bases; unmatched junction bases: 11. Per germline, CDR1 SQVTM and CDR2 ANQGSEA. The CDR3 DNA reads TGCAGCCTAGGGACTAGCGGGAGTCCAGAACCCTACGAGCAGTACTTC. Translating it yields CSLGTSGSPEPYEQYF.

This CDR3 reads CASSPRDFPYEQYF. The CDR3 DNA follows: TGTGCCAGCAGTCCCCGGGACTTTCCCTACGAGCAGTACTTC. The chain combines TRBV6-6 with TRBJ2-7; D may be TRBD2 (6 bases). Germline-derived CDR1 and CDR2 are MNHNY and SVGAGI (reference sequence). The CDR3 sequence is 14 residues long. V was pared by 5 bases and J by 2 bases, with 13 bases between.

The chain carries TRBV30 and TRBJ2-5; 10 bases match TRBD2. The tail of the sequence fits TRBJ2-7 better, so the J call may be wrong. Germline CDR1 reads GTSNPN; CDR2 reads SVGIG (reference sequence). The CDR3 extends over 20 amino acids. For the CDR3, the DNA is TGTGCCTGGACCGTCTTTGCGGGCTCTCTAGCGGGAGCTAGCTCCTACGAGCAGTACTTC. Its translation is CAWTVFAGSLAGASSYEQYF.

V is TRBV5-1 and J is TRBJ1-2, with a tentative D call TRBD1 (6 bases). Trimming took off 4 bases at V and 2 bases at J, with 12 bases between the two ends. Germline lookup yields CDR1 SGHRS and CDR2 YFSETQ. The CDR3 is 14 residues long. The DNA for the CDR3 is TGCGCCAGCAGCGGTACAGGGAGAAACTATGGCTACACCTTC. Encoded protein: CASSGTGRNYGYTF.

The chain uses TRBV6-1 and TRBJ2-1; 11 bases match TRBD2. V shed 1 base, J shed 4 bases, and the junction held 3 bases outside the gene matches. CDR3 length: 16 amino acids. Germline V gene lookup returns CDR1 MNHNS and CDR2 SASEGT. The CDR3 DNA sequence: TGTGCCAGCAGTGAAGGACTAGCGGGATGGTACAATGAGCAGTTCTTC. Its translation is CASSEGLAGWYNEQFF.

The V call is TRBV4-2, the J call TRBJ2-3; 11 nucleotides align to TRBD2. The junction had 14 bases not matched to a gene; V was cut back by 5 bases and J by 4 bases. This CDR3 has 18 amino acids. Germline assignment: CDR1 LGHNA and CDR2 YNFKEQ. The CDR3 DNA reads TGTGCCAGCAGCTCGTCGGCCTGGCTAGCGGGAGGCCCAGATACGCAGTATTTT. Translating gives CASSSSAWLAGGPDTQYF.